This T cell receptor (beta chain) was recovered during a study of cytomegalovirus exposure and HLA in healthy donors. Study results and caveats: Several of the most significant clusters appeared linked to common viral pathogens, based on a later analysis. Cytomegalovirus status was reportedly diagnosed by the classifier with high specificity and sensitivity.

There are a few counts of this clone. Antigen unknown. Trimming removed 5 bases from V and 7 bases from J, with 15 bases in between. Germline lookup yields CDR1 MNHEY and CDR2 SVGAGI. The CDR3 consists of 14 residues. A multiplex PCR was run with 60 Vbeta primers and 13 Jbeta primers. Repertoires were generated with immunoSEQ multiplex PCR, while TCRdb's copy carries only in-frame clones and drops some. This sample carries roughly 76,000 clones, less than 80% of them seen once, and the ten largest clones take more than 2%. The sample taken for sequencing was PBMCs. This chain connects TRBV6-5 to TRBJ1-5, with a possible D match to TRBD1 (6 bases). The origin of this receptor is a young man in good health and CMV-seronegative. CDR3 amino acids: CASSTGTLGQPQHF. CDR3 nucleotides: TGTGCCAGCAGTACAGGGACCCTTGGGCAGCCCCAGCATTTT.